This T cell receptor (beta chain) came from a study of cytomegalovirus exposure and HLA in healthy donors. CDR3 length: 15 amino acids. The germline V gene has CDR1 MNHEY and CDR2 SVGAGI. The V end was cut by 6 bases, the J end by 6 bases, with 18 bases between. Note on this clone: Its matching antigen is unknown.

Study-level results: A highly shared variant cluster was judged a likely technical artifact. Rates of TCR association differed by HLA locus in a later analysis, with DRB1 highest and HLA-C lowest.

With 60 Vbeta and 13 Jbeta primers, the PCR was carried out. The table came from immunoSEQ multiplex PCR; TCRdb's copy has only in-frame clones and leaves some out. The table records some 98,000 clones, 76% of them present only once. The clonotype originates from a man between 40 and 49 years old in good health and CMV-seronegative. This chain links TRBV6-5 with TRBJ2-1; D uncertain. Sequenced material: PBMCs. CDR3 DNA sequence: TGTGCCAGCAGCTACGGTCGACGGAGCTCCAATGAGCAGTTCTTC. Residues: CASSYGRRSSNEQFF.